Following are 2 T cell receptor beta chains from one sample sequenced in a study of T-cell reconstitution after alpha-beta-depleted transplantation in children. Preparation of the TCRbeta library was carried out with unique molecular identifiers. TCRdb ran MiXCR on the PCR reads and lists one entry per CDR3 protein. The data contain under 250,000 distinct CDR3 sequences, more than 15% of them singletons. The sequencing used PBMCs, mostly from graft donor cells, collected 360 days after TCRalphabeta/CD19-depleted stem cell transplant. Source of these receptors: a male patient aged 2-9 years who had a stem cell transplant for acute lymphoblastic leukemia, so the T cells may come from the graft donor.

The gene calls are TRBV30 and TRBJ2-7; perhaps TRBD2 as D (5 bases). Trimming removed 3 bases from V and 4 bases from J, with 16 bases in between. The germline CDR1 and CDR2 sequences are GTSNPN and SVGIG (reference sequence). This CDR3 is 14 amino acids long. CDR3 protein: CAWSPETGGYEQYF. Here the CDR3 DNA reads TGTGCCTGGAGCCCTGAAACCGGAGGATACGAGCAGTACTTC.

V and J are TRBV5-1 and TRBJ2-7; 8 nucleotides line up with TRBD1. This CDR3 comprises 13 residues. Germline CDR1 SGHRS, CDR2 YFSETQ. V shed 4 bases and J 6 bases; nucleotides not matched to a gene: 6. CDR3: CASSKTGAAEQYF. As DNA, the CDR3 is TGCGCCAGCAGCAAGACAGGGGCCGCCGAGCAGTACTTC.